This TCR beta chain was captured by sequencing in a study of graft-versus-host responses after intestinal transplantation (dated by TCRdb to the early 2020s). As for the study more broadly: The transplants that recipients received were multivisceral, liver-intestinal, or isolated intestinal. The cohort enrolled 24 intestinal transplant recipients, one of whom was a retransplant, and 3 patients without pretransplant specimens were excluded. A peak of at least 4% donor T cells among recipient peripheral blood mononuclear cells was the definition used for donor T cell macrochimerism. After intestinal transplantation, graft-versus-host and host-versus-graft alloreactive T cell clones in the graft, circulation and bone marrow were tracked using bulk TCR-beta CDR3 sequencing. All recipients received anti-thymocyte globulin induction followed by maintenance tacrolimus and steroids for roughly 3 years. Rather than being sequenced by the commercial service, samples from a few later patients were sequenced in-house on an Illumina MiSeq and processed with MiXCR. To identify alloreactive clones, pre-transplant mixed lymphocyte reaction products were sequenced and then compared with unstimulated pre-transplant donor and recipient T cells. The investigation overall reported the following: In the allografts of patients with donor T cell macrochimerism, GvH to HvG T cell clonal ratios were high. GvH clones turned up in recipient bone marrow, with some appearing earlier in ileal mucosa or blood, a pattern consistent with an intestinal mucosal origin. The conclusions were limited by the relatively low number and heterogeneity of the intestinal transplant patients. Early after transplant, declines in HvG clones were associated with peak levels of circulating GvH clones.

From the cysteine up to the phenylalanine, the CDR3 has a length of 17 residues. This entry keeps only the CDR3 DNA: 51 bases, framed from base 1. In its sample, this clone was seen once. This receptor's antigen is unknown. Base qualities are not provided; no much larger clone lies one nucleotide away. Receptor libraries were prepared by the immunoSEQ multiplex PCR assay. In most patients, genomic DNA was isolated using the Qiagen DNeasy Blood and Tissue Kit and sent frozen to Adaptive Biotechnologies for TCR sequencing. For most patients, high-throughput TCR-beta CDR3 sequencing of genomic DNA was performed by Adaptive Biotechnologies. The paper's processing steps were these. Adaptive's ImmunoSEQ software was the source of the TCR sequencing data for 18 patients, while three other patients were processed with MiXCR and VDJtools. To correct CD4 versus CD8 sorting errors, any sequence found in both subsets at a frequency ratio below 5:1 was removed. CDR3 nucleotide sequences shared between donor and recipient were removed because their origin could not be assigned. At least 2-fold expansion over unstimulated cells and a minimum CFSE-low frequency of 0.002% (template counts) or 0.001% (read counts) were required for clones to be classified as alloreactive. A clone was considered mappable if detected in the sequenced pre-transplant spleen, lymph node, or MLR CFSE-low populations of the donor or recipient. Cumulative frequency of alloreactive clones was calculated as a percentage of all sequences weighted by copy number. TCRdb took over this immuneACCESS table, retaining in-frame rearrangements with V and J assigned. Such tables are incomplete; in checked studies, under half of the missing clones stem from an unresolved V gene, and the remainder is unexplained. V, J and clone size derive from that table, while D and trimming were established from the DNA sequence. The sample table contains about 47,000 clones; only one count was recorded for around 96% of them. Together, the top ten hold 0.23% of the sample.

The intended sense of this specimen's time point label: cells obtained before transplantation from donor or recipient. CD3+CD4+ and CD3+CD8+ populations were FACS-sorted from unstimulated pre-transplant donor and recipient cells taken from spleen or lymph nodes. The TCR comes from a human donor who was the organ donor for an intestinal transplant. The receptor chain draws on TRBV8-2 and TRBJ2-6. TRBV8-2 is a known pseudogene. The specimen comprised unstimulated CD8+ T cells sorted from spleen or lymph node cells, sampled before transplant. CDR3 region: CGNGQKITQSRANVLTF. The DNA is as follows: TGTGGCAACGGTCAGAAGATAACACAAAGTCGGGCCAACGTCCTGACTTTC.